This entry lists 27 T cell receptor beta chains sequenced from one sample in a study of OX40 agonist ivuxolimab in advanced cancers. Sequencing was performed with immunoSEQ multiplex PCR; in TCRdb, only in-frame clones are kept and a portion is missing. Of about 130,000 clones listed, about 93% are singletons. Sequenced material: CD4+ or CD8+ T cells sorted from blood, taken in a trial of the OX40 agonist ivuxolimab. The receptor set was obtained from an adult with an advanced solid tumor such as melanoma, head and neck, liver or kidney cancer.

CDR3 in amino acids: CASSGRGNTEAFF. In DNA form, the CDR3 reads TGTGCCAGCAGTGGGCGGGGGAACACTGAAGCTTTCTTT. This sequence joins TRBV2 and TRBJ1-1; D is uncertain. Trimming removed 4 bases from V and 1 base from J, with 7 bases in between. This CDR3 comprises 13 residues. Germline CDR1 and CDR2: SNHLY and FYNNEI.

This clone showed up just once. CDR3 DNA: TGTGCCAGCAGCCTCGGACAGAGCTCCTACGAGCAGTACTTC. This translates into CASSLGQSSYEQYF. J is TRBJ2-7 and V is TRBV7-2; D perhaps matches TRBD1 (6 bases). Germline CDR1 SGHTA, CDR2 FQGNSA. The CDR3 covers 14 residues. V gave up 5 bases and J gave up 0 bases, with 11 bases separating them.

The CDR3 bases are TGTGCCAGCAGCCCCTCCGGGGTTCACGAGCAGTACTTC. Its protein product is CASSPSGVHEQYF. The J gene is TRBJ2-7, the V gene TRBV5-4; D perhaps matches TRBD2 (5 bases). The length of the CDR3 is 13 residues. Germline CDR1 and CDR2: SGHNT and YYREEE (reference sequence). V lost 4 bases and J lost 5, with 13 bases in between.

This chain joins TRBV6-1 and TRBJ2-7; no reliable D call. Looked up from germline, CDR1 is MNHNS and CDR2 is SASEGT. V dropped 4 bases and J dropped 7 bases, with 11 bases sitting between them. CDR3 length equals 12 residues. The CDR3 sequence is CASSVGMGEQYF. In nucleotides, the CDR3 is TGTGCCAGCAGTGTAGGAATGGGAGAGCAGTACTTC.

This chain connects TRBV25-1 to TRBJ1-1, with a weak D call TRBD1 (5 bases). Germline V gene data show CDR1 as MGHDK and CDR2 as SYGVNS. CDR3 length: 15 amino acids. V was pared by 6 bases and J by 4 bases, with 18 bases between. CDR3 sequence: CASSLPRGKTTEAFF. The CDR3 nucleotides read TGTGCCAGCAGCCTGCCCCGGGGGAAAACCACTGAAGCTTTCTTT.

The V call is TRBV15, the J call TRBJ2-3; no reliable D call. Germline V gives CDR1 LNHNV, CDR2 YYDKDF (reference sequence). The CDR3 is 13 residues long. Trimming removed 7 bases from V and 2 bases from J, with 10 bases in between. Here the CDR3 reads CATTTPDTDTQYF. The CDR3 nucleotides are TGTGCCACCACCACCCCCGACACAGATACGCAGTATTTT.

The chain recombines TRBV10-3 with TRBJ2-5; 10 nucleotides match TRBD2. Looked up from germline, CDR1 is ENHRY and CDR2 is SYGVKD. The CDR3 has 18 residues. V gave up 6 bases and J gave up 2 bases; unmatched junction bases: 15. DNA for the CDR3: TGTGCCATCAGCCCCCTCGGGGACCCAGCGGGGGGGCAAGAGACCCAGTACTTC. Translated, it gives CAISPLGDPAGGQETQYF.

The chain carries TRBV19 and TRBJ2-4; possible D gene TRBD1, 6 bases. The germline V and J ends were trimmed by 2 bases and 0 bases, with 14 bases remaining between them. CDR1 LNHDA and CDR2 SQIVND come from the germline V gene (reference sequence). The CDR3 runs 17 residues. This CDR3 reads CASSIKAPDRAKNIQYF. Written as DNA, the CDR3 is TGTGCCAGTAGTATAAAAGCCCCGGACAGAGCCAAAAACATTCAGTACTTC.

The chain joins TRBV6-1 to TRBJ1-2; no clear D gene. The V end lost 6 bases, the J end lost 1 base, and 12 bases lay between the germline ends. CDR1 is MNHNS and CDR2 is SASEGT in the germline V gene. This CDR3 is 14 amino acids long. The CDR3 DNA follows: TGTGCCAGCAGACCGGTTGGAGTTAACTATGGCTACACCTTC. Its protein product is CASRPVGVNYGYTF.

The rearrangement links TRBV5-6 to TRBJ2-1; D gene unclear. Germline CDR1 is SGHDT and CDR2 is YYEEEE. The CDR3 covers 10 residues. Between the trimmed V and J ends, which lost 7 bases and 9 bases, there was a span of 8 bases. The CDR3 coding sequence is TGTGCCAGCGGCCCCCGTGAGCAGTTCTTC. This gives the protein CASGPREQFF.

This clone was detected only a few times. The V and J genes are TRBV28 and TRBJ2-2; possible D gene TRBD2, 6 bases. The V gene lost 3 bases and the J gene lost 1 base, with 9 bases spanning the gap. Germline CDR1 reads MDHEN; CDR2 reads SYDVKM. The CDR3 totals 15 residues. CDR3 residues: CASSLEGGNTGELFF. The DNA for the CDR3 is TGTGCCAGCAGTTTGGAGGGCGGGAACACCGGGGAGCTGTTTTTT.

The gene calls are TRBV6-1 and TRBJ1-5, with TRBD1 matching over 7 bases. The germline V gene has CDR1 MNHNS and CDR2 SASEGT. The CDR3 sequence is 15 residues long. V was pared by 6 bases and J by 7 bases, with 12 bases of the junction left unmatched. CDR3 sequence reads: CASSYNRGPGQPQHF. The CDR3 DNA sequence: TGTGCCAGCAGCTATAACAGGGGCCCGGGGCAGCCCCAGCATTTT.

The J gene is TRBJ2-5, the V gene TRBV28, with 13 positions matching TRBD2. The length of the CDR3 is 16 residues. J was trimmed by 2 bases and V by 5 bases; bases with no gene match: 5. In germline, CDR1 is MDHEN, CDR2 SYDVKM. The CDR3 sequence is CASSLRTSGRQETQYF. The CDR3, as DNA: TGTGCCAGCAGTCTCCGGACTAGCGGGAGACAAGAGACCCAGTACTTC.

The V call is TRBV6-4, the J call TRBJ1-2; D gene uncertain. The CDR3 runs 12 residues. The germline gives CDR1 MRHNA, CDR2 SNTAGT. V lost 6 bases to trimming and J lost 1 base, with 6 bases between them. The CDR3 DNA follows: TGTGCCAGCAGCCAGGATAACTATGGCTACACCTTC. Its translation: CASSQDNYGYTF.

The chain employs TRBV5-1 and TRBJ1-2; 7 bases agree with TRBD1. Unmatched junction bases numbered 9, after V lost 5 bases and J lost 5 bases. The CDR3 is made up of 14 amino acids. CDR1 is SGHRS and CDR2 is YFSETQ in the germline V gene. The chain's CDR3 is CASRPTGEMYGYTF. CDR3 DNA: TGCGCCAGCAGACCTACAGGGGAGATGTATGGCTACACCTTC.

This rearrangement joins TRBV7-2 to TRBJ1-2, with a possible D match to TRBD1 (6 bases). V was pared by 2 bases and J by 4 bases, with 11 bases between. Germline V gene sequence: CDR1 SGHTA, CDR2 FQGNSA. The CDR3 covers 14 residues. The CDR3 DNA reads TGTGCCAGCAGCTTATTAGGACAGCTCTATGGCTACACCTTC. Translating gives CASSLLGQLYGYTF.

J is TRBJ2-6 and V is TRBV9, with TRBD1 matching 7 bases. Looked up from germline, CDR1 is SGDLS and CDR2 is YYNGEE. V shed 6 bases and J 4 bases; nucleotides not matched to a gene: 4. The CDR3 is 14 residues long. CDR3 nucleotides: TGTGCCAGCACCGGACAGGCAGGGGCCAACGTCCTGACTTTC. Residues: CASTGQAGANVLTF. The variable domain in full, completed from reference TRBV9 and TRBJ2-6, reads DSGVTQTPKHLITATGQRVTLRCSPRSGDLSVYWYQQSLDQGLQFLIQYYNGEERAKGNILERFSAQQFPDLHSELNLSSLELGDSALYFCASTGQAGANVLTFGAGSRLTVL.

The CDR3 bases are TGTGCCAGCAGCTTGGAGAATTATGGCTACACCTTC. Amino acids: CASSLENYGYTF. The chain couples TRBV11-2 to TRBJ1-2; D unresolved. CDR1 is SGHAT and CDR2 is FQNNGV in the germline V gene. Trimming pared 3 bases from V and 5 bases from J, leaving 7 bases between. The CDR3 loop spans 12 amino acids.

This chain links TRBV27 with TRBJ1-1; the D is unclear. In germline, CDR1 is MNHEY, CDR2 SMNVEV (reference sequence). With 8 bases removed from V and 7 bases from J, the gap between germline ends came to 20 bases. This CDR3 has 14 amino acids. The CDR3 DNA reads as TGTGCCAGCCGTTCACTCAGCCTGCCGGGTGAAGCTTTCTTT. This encodes CASRSLSLPGEAFF.

This clone has only one observation. The V gene is TRBV4-3, the J gene TRBJ2-2; TRBD1 or TRBD2 may be the D gene (5 bases each). V was trimmed by 1 base and J by 5 bases, leaving 11 bases between them. This CDR3 region has 15 residues. The germline CDR1 and CDR2 sequences are LGHNA and YSLEER. The CDR3 protein is CASSQVGRETGELFF. CDR3 in DNA: TGCGCCAGCAGCCAAGTAGGCAGGGAGACCGGGGAGCTGTTTTTT.

The chain employs TRBV28 and TRBJ1-3; D is possibly TRBD1 (5 bases). CDR3 length equals 15 residues. CDR1 MDHEN and CDR2 SYDVKM come from the germline V gene. V lost 4 bases and J 2 bases, leaving 12 bases between the germline ends. The CDR3 bases are TGTGCCAGCAGTTGGTGGGGGAAGGCTGGAAACACCATATATTTT. This sequence encodes CASSWWGKAGNTIYF. Drawing the rest from reference TRBV28 and TRBJ1-3, the complete variable domain is DVKVTQSSRYLVKRTGEKVFLECVQDMDHENMFWYRQDPGLGLRLIYFSYDVKMKEKGDIPEGYSVSREKKERFSLILESASTNQTSMYLCASSWWGKAGNTIYFGEGSWLTVV.

The chain recombines TRBV7-2 with TRBJ1-2; the D gene is possibly TRBD1 (6 bases). From germline, CDR1 is SGHTA and CDR2 FQGNSA. The CDR3 sequence is 14 residues long. V was pared by 5 bases and J by 5 bases, with 15 bases between. The CDR3 region is CASSPRRGDYGYTF. The DNA for the CDR3 is TGTGCCAGCAGCCCCCGGAGGGGGGATTATGGCTACACCTTC. Full variable domain (remainder filled in from reference TRBV7-2 and TRBJ1-2): GAGVSQSPSNKVTEKGKDVELRCDPISGHTALYWYRQSLGQGLEFLIYFQGNSAPDKSGLPSDRFSAERTGGSVSTLTIQRTQQEDSAVYLCASSPRRGDYGYTFGSGTRLTVV.

This chain uses TRBV21-1 with TRBJ2-2; the DNA was not used to check the table's D call, TRBD2. TRBV21-1 is noted as a pseudogene. This CDR3 comprises 18 residues. The CDR3 nucleotides read TGTGCCAGCAGCATGCGTAGCGGGAGGGCCTCGGACACCGGGGAGCTGTTTTTT. This translates into CASSMRSGRASDTGELFF.

The gene calls are TRBV5-1 and TRBJ2-7; D not resolved. The CDR3 length is 14 residues. V lost 1 base and J lost 0, with 8 bases in between. Germline CDR1 SGHRS, CDR2 YFSETQ. The CDR3 nucleotides read TGCGCCAGCAGCTTGTATGAACCCTCCTACGAGCAGTACTTC. Translated: CASSLYEPSYEQYF.

V gene TRBV27 combines with J gene TRBJ2-1; tentatively, D is TRBD2 (5 bases). Germline V gene lookup returns CDR1 MNHEY and CDR2 SMNVEV (reference sequence). V lost 4 bases and J lost 6, with 16 bases in between. The CDR3 is 15 residues long. CDR3 bases: TGTGCCAGCAGTTCCCCGACTAAAGCCCTCAATGAGCAGTTCTTC. This sequence encodes CASSSPTKALNEQFF.

The rearrangement uses TRBV30 and TRBJ1-4; D is undetermined. The CDR3 has 14 residues. The germline V gene encodes CDR1 GTSNPN and CDR2 SVGIG (reference sequence). Trimming removed 4 bases at V and 3 bases at J, with 12 bases between. The chain's CDR3 is CAWTAAQANEKLFF. In nucleotides, the CDR3 is TGTGCCTGGACGGCGGCCCAGGCTAATGAAAAACTGTTTTTT.

The V gene is TRBV4-1, the J gene TRBJ2-7; D unclear. V gave up 5 bases and J gave up 0 bases, with 14 bases separating them. Germline CDR1 is MGHRA and CDR2 is YSYEKL. The CDR3 is made up of 15 amino acids. CDR3 protein: CASSSMHWASYEQYF. The CDR3 nucleotides read TGCGCCAGCAGCTCAATGCACTGGGCCTCCTACGAGCAGTACTTC.